Listed here are 6 T cell receptor beta chains from one sample, sequenced in a study of patients and donors after allogeneic stem cell transplantation. Using its own MiXCR run on the RT-PCR reads, TCRdb lists one record per CDR3 protein. Here the sample spans about 110,000 distinct CDR3 sequences, approximately 40% being singletons. The specimen sequenced was blood, either unsorted or a sorted T cell fraction (not recorded which). The receptors stem from a human donor who was either an allogeneic HSCT recipient or a stem cell or donor lymphocyte infusion donor (not recorded which). It is not recorded whose cells these are; they may come from a transplant donor.

V gene TRBV10-3 combines with J gene TRBJ1-1, with 7 positions matching TRBD1. CDR1 and CDR2 (germline): ENHRY, SYGVKD. The CDR3 totals 14 residues. Trimming at V came to 8 bases and at J to 1 base, leaving 7 bases not matched to a gene. CDR3 in DNA: TGTGCCATCCAGTCTAAGGGGGCGAACACTGAAGCTTTCTTT. It is translated as CAIQSKGANTEAFF.

The sample holds a few counts of this clonotype. J is TRBJ1-5 and V is TRBV24-1, with D tentatively TRBD1 (5 bases). Per germline, CDR1 KGHDR and CDR2 SFDVKD. V lost 4 bases and J 7 bases, leaving 10 bases between the germline ends. The CDR3 loop spans 13 amino acids. In nucleotides, the CDR3 is TGTGCCACCAGTGAGGGGTGGGGGCAGCCCCAGCATTTT. Its translation: CATSEGWGQPQHF.

The rearrangement uses TRBV24-1 and TRBJ2-3; tentatively, D is TRBD2 (6 bases). The CDR3 runs to 15 residues. Germline CDR1 KGHDR, CDR2 SFDVKD. Trimming removed 3 bases from V and 6 bases from J, with 15 bases in between. The CDR3, as DNA: TGTGCCACCAGTGATGCTGGAGGACTACCGGATACGCAGTATTTT. Translating gives CATSDAGGLPDTQYF.

The gene calls are TRBV28 and TRBJ2-1; perhaps TRBD2 as D (6 bases). V was pared by 5 bases and J by 12 bases, with 17 bases between. CDR1 and CDR2 (germline): MDHEN, SYDVKM. The CDR3 is made up of 13 amino acids. The CDR3 nucleotides read TGTGCCAGCAGTCCCACTAGCCCGACAGTGCAGTTCTTC. Translation: CASSPTSPTVQFF. Using reference TRBV28 and TRBJ2-1 for the parts outside the CDR3, the full variable domain is DVKVTQSSRYLVKRTGEKVFLECVQDMDHENMFWYRQDPGLGLRLIYFSYDVKMKEKGDIPEGYSVSREKKERFSLILESASTNQTSMYLCASSPTSPTVQFFGPGTRLTVL.

The chain couples TRBV27 to TRBJ2-4; the D gene could be TRBD1 or TRBD2 (5 bases each). The CDR3 loop spans 14 amino acids. V was cut by 4 bases and J by 6 bases, with 13 bases left in between. The germline gives CDR1 MNHEY, CDR2 SMNVEV (reference sequence). The DNA for the CDR3 is TGTGCCAGCAGTTCCACAGGTCGGGGAAACATTCAGTACTTC. Translating gives CASSSTGRGNIQYF.

This clonotype was detected only a few times. This rearrangement joins TRBV21-1 to TRBJ1-4; the D segment call TRBD1 is taken from the table without a DNA check. TRBV21-1 is a pseudogene. The CDR3 covers 17 residues. In DNA form, the CDR3 reads TGTGCCAGCAGCAGATCGGACACAGGGGGCGAGAATGAAAAACTGTTTTTT. Protein: CASSRSDTGGENEKLFF.